Each of the 31 T cell receptor beta chains below was sequenced from the same sample in a study of CD8 T cells in ankylosing spondylitis. TCRdb recomputed calls from the 5' RACE reads with MiXCR, one row per CDR3 protein. The sample holds 150,000 to 200,000 distinct CDR3 sequences; 13% are singletons and the top ten take about 17%. Material for sequencing was blood, either unsorted or a sorted T cell fraction (not recorded which). The receptors originated from a male donor with ankylosing spondylitis or in good health (not recorded which).

This clonotype has only a few counts. This chain links TRBV7-2 with TRBJ2-1, with 9 bases aligning to TRBD2. V lost 3 bases and J lost 9; bases outside the gene matches: 6. The CDR3 consists of 14 residues. The germline CDR1 and CDR2 sequences are SGHTA and FQGNSA. The CDR3 bases are TGTGCCAGCAGCTTGGGTAGCGGGAGCACTGAGCAGTTCTTC. Amino acids: CASSLGSGSTEQFF. Combining the CDR3 with reference TRBV7-2 and TRBJ2-1 gives the whole variable domain GAGVSQSPSNKVTEKGKDVELRCDPISGHTALYWYRQSLGQGLEFLIYFQGNSAPDKSGLPSDRFSAERTGGSVSTLTIQRTQQEDSAVYLCASSLGSGSTEQFFGPGTRLTVL.

The chain employs TRBV29-1 and TRBJ2-2; no firm D call. Germline lookup yields CDR1 SQVTM and CDR2 ANQGSEA. This CDR3 region has 12 residues. Trimming shortened V by 7 bases and J by 4 bases, and 10 bases separated the two germline ends. CDR3 coding DNA: TGCAGCGGAGGCCAGGCCACCGGGGAGCTGTTTTTT. The encoded protein is CSGGQATGELFF.

J is TRBJ2-5 and V is TRBV6-1; no clear D. CDR3 length equals 15 residues. Germline V gene sequence: CDR1 MNHNS, CDR2 SASEGT. V was cut by 6 bases and J by 2 bases, with 16 bases left in between. The CDR3 DNA reads TGTGCCAGCAGCCCCAGTCCGACCGTACAAGAGACCCAGTACTTC. Protein: CASSPSPTVQETQYF.

The chain combines TRBV27 with TRBJ2-3; 13 bases agree with TRBD2. Trimming removed 5 bases from V and 3 bases from J; junction bases left unmatched: 2. This CDR3 spans 15 amino acids. CDR1 and CDR2 (germline): MNHEY, SMNVEV (reference sequence). DNA of the CDR3: TGTGCCAGCAGTCAGACTAGCGGGGGGACAGATACGCAGTATTTT. As protein: CASSQTSGGTDTQYF.

CDR3 DNA: TGTGCCAGCAGTGAAGCCCAACTAGCGGGGGTCTCCTACGAGCAGTACTTC. Protein product: CASSEAQLAGVSYEQYF. The J gene is TRBJ2-7, the V gene TRBV2; 11 bases fit TRBD2. The CDR3 consists of 17 residues. Per the germline V gene, CDR1 is SNHLY and CDR2 is FYNNEI. J was trimmed by 0 bases and V by 0 bases; bases with no gene match: 4.

This clonotype was counted only a few times. This chain links TRBV2 with TRBJ2-1; 13 bases match TRBD2. The germline CDR1 and CDR2 sequences are SNHLY and FYNNEI. J gave up 2 bases and V 5 bases, and 9 bases lay outside the gene matches. CDR3 length: 18 residues. Written as DNA, the CDR3 is TGTGCCAGCAGTCAGGGACTAGCGGGAAGGAGGACCTACAATGAGCAGTTCTTC. The encoded protein is CASSQGLAGRRTYNEQFF.

This chain links TRBV3-1 with TRBJ2-5; D ambiguous. Germline CDR1 reads LGHDT; CDR2 reads YNNKEL (reference sequence). Trimming pared 1 base from V and 1 base from J, leaving 10 bases between. CDR3 size: 15 residues. CDR3 sequence reads: CASSQGEWTQETQYF. The CDR3 DNA follows: TGTGCCAGCAGCCAAGGGGAATGGACCCAAGAGACCCAGTACTTC.

This clonotype was detected only once. The gene calls are TRBV12-3 or TRBV12-4 and TRBJ2-3; D is ambiguous. The V end lost 1 base, the J end lost 10 bases, and 9 bases lay between the germline ends. This CDR3 has 12 amino acids. The DNA for the CDR3 is TGTGCCAGCAGTTTAGTTGGACGGGCGCAGTATTTT. Residues: CASSLVGRAQYF.

This clonotype was seen many times. The chain is built from TRBV4-2 and TRBJ2-1; TRBD2 aligns across 8 bases. The V segment lost 0 bases and the J segment 8 bases; nucleotides outside the gene matches: 12. The CDR3 runs to 17 residues. Germline CDR1 is LGHNA and CDR2 is YNFKEQ. In DNA form, the CDR3 reads TGTGCCAGCAGCCAAGAATACAGCGGGAGTTTTCGGTATGAGCAGTTCTTC. This codes for CASSQEYSGSFRYEQFF.

The chain carries TRBV5-1 and TRBJ2-5; TRBD2 might be the D (5 bases). The CDR3 is 17 residues long. V lost 3 bases, J lost 2 bases, and 20 bases lay in between. The germline CDR1 and CDR2 sequences are SGHRS and YFSETQ. CDR3 amino acids: CASSYSTDSSLQETQYF. The CDR3 nucleotides read TGCGCCAGCAGCTACTCAACGGACTCCTCTTTACAAGAGACCCAGTACTTC.

There are a few counts of this clonotype. The rearrangement uses TRBV6-5 and TRBJ1-1; maybe TRBD1 (5 bases). The CDR3 is made up of 15 amino acids. Germline assignment: CDR1 MNHEY and CDR2 SVGAGI. V gave up 1 base and J gave up 7 bases, with 16 bases separating them. In nucleotides, the CDR3 is TGTGCCAGCAGTTACTTAAAGGGCGGGGGAAGTGAAGCTTTCTTT. Residues: CASSYLKGGGSEAFF.

The chain links TRBV6-1 to TRBJ2-5; D call uncertain. The V gene lost 5 bases and the J gene lost 1 base, with 17 bases spanning the gap. The CDR3 is 16 residues long. Germline V gene sequence: CDR1 MNHNS, CDR2 SASEGT. The DNA for the CDR3 is TGTGCCAGCAGTATTGGCCCGGGTTTGTTCCAAGAGACCCAGTACTTC. Amino acid sequence: CASSIGPGLFQETQYF.

The chain combines TRBV5-5 with TRBJ1-2; 7 bases line up with TRBD1. Germline CDR1 reads SGHKS; CDR2 reads YYEKEE (reference sequence). V gave up 5 bases and J gave up 4 bases; unmatched junction bases: 11. This CDR3 is built from 15 residues. The CDR3 DNA reads TGTGCCAGCAGGGTTAATCGACAGGGAGGCTATGGCTACACCTTC. It yields the protein CASRVNRQGGYGYTF.

J is TRBJ2-5 and V is TRBV25-1; the match to TRBD2 covers 11 bases. This CDR3 contains 14 residues. Unmatched junction bases numbered 2, after V lost 3 bases and J lost 5 bases. Germline assignment: CDR1 MGHDK and CDR2 SYGVNS. The CDR3 region is CASSDPSGGETQYF. For the CDR3, the DNA is TGTGCCAGCAGTGATCCTAGCGGGGGGGAGACCCAGTACTTC.

The chain links TRBV3-1 to TRBJ2-3, with D possibly being TRBD2 (7 bases). Trimming pared 2 bases from V and 6 bases from J, leaving 18 bases between. The CDR3 length is 16 residues. Germline CDR1 LGHDT, CDR2 YNNKEL (reference sequence). As DNA, the CDR3 is TGTGCCAGCAGCCAAATAACAGGGACTATAGGTGATACGCAGTATTTT. It is translated as CASSQITGTIGDTQYF.

This clonotype was seen more than once but under ten times. CDR3 coding DNA: TGTGCCAGCAGCCAATCGCCGGATTACAATGAGCAGTTCTTC. Translation gives CASSQSPDYNEQFF. The chain uses TRBV16 and TRBJ2-1, with D uncertain. Germline lookup yields CDR1 KGHSY and CDR2 FQNENV. The CDR3 totals 14 residues. V lost 0 bases to trimming and J lost 4 bases, with 7 bases between them.

This chain uses TRBV27 with TRBJ2-7; tentatively, D is TRBD2 (6 bases). This CDR3 has 14 amino acids. V lost 6 bases to trimming and J lost 4 bases, with 16 bases between them. Germline values: CDR1 MNHEY, CDR2 SMNVEV (reference sequence). The CDR3 loop reads CASSISGWAYEQYF. In DNA form, the CDR3 reads TGTGCCAGCAGCATTAGCGGTTGGGCTTACGAGCAGTACTTC.

Notes on this clonotype: The final CDR3 position lacks the conserved phenylalanine or tryptophan, pointing to a likely read error. The limits of the CDR3 on the DNA are not certain, so only TCRdb's listed CDR3 is given. The rearrangement uses TRBV12-3 or TRBV12-4 and TRBJ2-7; the D segment call TRBD1 is taken from the table without a DNA check. The CDR3 comprises 12 residues, both ends counted. CDR3 loop: CASSFGDRGLNG.

The chain has TRBV4-1 and TRBJ2-1; TRBD2 agrees at 12 bases. The CDR3 runs to 19 residues. CDR1 MGHRA and CDR2 YSYEKL come from the germline V gene. V lost 0 bases and J lost 8; bases outside the gene matches: 14. In nucleotides, the CDR3 is TGCGCCAGCAGCCAAGATTGGGGGGGACTAGCGGGCCCTAGGGATGAGCAGTTCTTC. Translated: CASSQDWGGLAGPRDEQFF.

The V and J genes are TRBV20-1 and TRBJ2-7; possible D gene TRBD2, 6 bases. Germline CDR1 and CDR2: DFQATT and SNEGSKA (reference sequence). The CDR3 covers 16 residues. Trimming took off 0 bases at V and 2 bases at J, with 17 bases between the two ends. In DNA, the CDR3 is TGCAGTGCTAGAGACCCCTCCGGGACTTTTGCCTACGAGCAGTACTTC. Translated: CSARDPSGTFAYEQYF.

This chain uses TRBV20-1 with TRBJ2-3, with a possible D match to TRBD2 (6 bases). The CDR3 spans 13 residues. Germline V gene lookup returns CDR1 DFQATT and CDR2 SNEGSKA (reference sequence). Trimming stripped 6 bases from V and 6 bases from J, with 16 bases between. The chain's CDR3 is CSAGEVAPDTQYF. The CDR3 coding sequence is TGCAGTGCCGGGGAGGTAGCCCCCGATACGCAGTATTTT.

There are many counts of this clonotype. The chain recombines TRBV10-2 with TRBJ2-2; 11 bases map to TRBD2. The germline V gene encodes CDR1 WSHSY and CDR2 SAAADI. The J segment lost 6 bases and the V segment lost 8 bases, leaving 5 bases of the junction unmatched. The CDR3 sequence is 14 residues long. The CDR3 nucleotides read TGCGCCAGCGGCGAACTAGCGGGAGCCGGGGAGCTGTTTTTT. Translating gives CASGELAGAGELFF.

The rearrangement uses TRBV6-2 or TRBV6-3 and TRBJ2-7; D remains ambiguous. Germline CDR1 and CDR2: MNHEY and SVGEGT. The CDR3 loop spans 14 amino acids. V was clipped by 2 bases and J by 2 bases, with 10 bases between them. In DNA, the CDR3 is TGTGCCAGCAGTTACAGGCCTTTCACCTACGAGCAGTACTTC. Residues: CASSYRPFTYEQYF.

Only a few counts were recorded for this clonotype. The chain carries TRBV4-1 and TRBJ1-1; TRBD1 is a possible D gene (5 bases). The germline CDR1 and CDR2 sequences are MGHRA and YSYEKL. With 0 bases removed from V and 2 bases from J, the gap between germline ends came to 22 bases. This CDR3 contains 19 residues. The DNA of the CDR3 is TGCGCCAGCAGCCAAGATGAAGGGGCCCTTAAGCTCCTAAACACTGAAGCTTTCTTT. It translates to CASSQDEGALKLLNTEAFF.

In this sample, this clonotype turned up a few times. The rearrangement links TRBV1 to TRBJ2-3; TRBD2, the table's D call, lacks a check against the DNA. TRBV1 is termed a pseudogene. The CDR3 spans 17 residues. The CDR3 DNA reads TGCACCAGCCGAGGAATGGCGGGGGGGCTTAGCACAGATACGCAGTATTTT. It encodes CTSRGMAGGLSTDTQYF.

The rearrangement joins TRBV5-6 to TRBJ2-3; D might be TRBD2 (7 bases). The V end lost 4 bases, the J end lost 5 bases, and 20 bases lay between the germline ends. The germline gives CDR1 SGHDT, CDR2 YYEEEE. The CDR3 loop spans 16 amino acids. The CDR3 region is CASSPNPGGRGDTQYF. The CDR3 DNA follows: TGTGCCAGCAGCCCAAATCCGGGGGGCCGGGGAGATACGCAGTATTTT.

This clonotype was recorded many times. V and J are TRBV5-1 and TRBJ2-7; tentatively, D is TRBD2 (5 bases). This CDR3 has 15 residues. Germline V gene lookup returns CDR1 SGHRS and CDR2 YFSETQ. V lost 3 bases, J lost 3 bases, and 16 bases lay in between. The CDR3, as DNA: TGCGCCAGCAGCTCGGGCGATAGCGCCTACTACGAGCAGTACTTC. Translation gives CASSSGDSAYYEQYF.

The chain uses TRBV12-3 or TRBV12-4 and TRBJ2-7; 7 bases map to TRBD2. The CDR3 runs to 15 residues. V trimming: 1 base; J trimming: 4 bases; junction bases outside the gene matches: 7. CDR3 loop: CASSLGSSGGYEQYF. CDR3 sequence (DNA): TGTGCCAGCAGTTTAGGGTCGTCGGGGGGTTACGAGCAGTACTTC.

This chain joins TRBV11-2 and TRBJ1-2; D is undetermined. Germline V CDR1 and CDR2: SGHAT, FQNNGV. Trimming took 4 bases from V and 3 from J, leaving 15 bases between them. This CDR3 has 15 residues. The CDR3, as DNA: TGTGCCAGCAGCTCATCACTCGGAGCCTACTATGGCTACACCTTC. Amino acid sequence: CASSSSLGAYYGYTF.

A few counts support this clonotype. The V call is TRBV19, the J call TRBJ2-3; TRBD2 aligns across 9 bases. In germline, CDR1 is LNHDA, CDR2 SQIVND (reference sequence). This CDR3 has 16 amino acids. After removal of 5 bases from V and 4 bases from J, the junction contained 10 bases not matched to a gene. CDR3: CASSLVAGEGSDTQYF. The DNA of the CDR3 is TGTGCCAGTAGTCTGGTAGCGGGAGAAGGGTCAGATACGCAGTATTTT.

This chain links TRBV19 with TRBJ2-1; 11 nucleotides match TRBD2. Losses at the gene ends were 5 bases for V and 0 bases for J; bases not matched to a gene: 18. The CDR3 contains 21 residues. Germline CDR1 and CDR2: LNHDA and SQIVND (reference sequence). The CDR3 DNA follows: TGTGCCAGTAGTGTTAGTGTAGTGGGACTAGCGGCGACCAGCTCCTACAATGAGCAGTTCTTC. As protein: CASSVSVVGLAATSSYNEQFF.